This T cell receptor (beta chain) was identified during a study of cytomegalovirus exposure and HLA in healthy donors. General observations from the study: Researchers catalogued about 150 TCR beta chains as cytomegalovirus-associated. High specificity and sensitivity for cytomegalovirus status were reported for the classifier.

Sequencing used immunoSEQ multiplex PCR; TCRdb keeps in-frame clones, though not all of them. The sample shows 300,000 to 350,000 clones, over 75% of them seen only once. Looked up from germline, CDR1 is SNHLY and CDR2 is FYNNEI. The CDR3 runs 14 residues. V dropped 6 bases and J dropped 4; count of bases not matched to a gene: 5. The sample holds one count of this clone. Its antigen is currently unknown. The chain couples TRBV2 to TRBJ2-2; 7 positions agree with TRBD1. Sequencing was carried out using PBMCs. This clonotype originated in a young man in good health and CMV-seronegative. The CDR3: CASRPGQVTGELFF. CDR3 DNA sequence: TGTGCCAGCAGACCCGGACAGGTCACCGGGGAGCTGTTTTTT.